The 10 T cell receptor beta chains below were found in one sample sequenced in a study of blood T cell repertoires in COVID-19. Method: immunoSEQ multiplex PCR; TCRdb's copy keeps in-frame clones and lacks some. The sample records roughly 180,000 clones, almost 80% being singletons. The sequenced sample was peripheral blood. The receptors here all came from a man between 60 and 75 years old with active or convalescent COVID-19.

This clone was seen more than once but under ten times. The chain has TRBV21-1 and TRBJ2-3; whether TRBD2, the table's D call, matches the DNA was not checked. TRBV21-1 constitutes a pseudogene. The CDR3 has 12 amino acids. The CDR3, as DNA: TGTGCCAGCCGAACCTTAGCAGATACGCAGTATTTT. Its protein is CASRTLADTQYF.

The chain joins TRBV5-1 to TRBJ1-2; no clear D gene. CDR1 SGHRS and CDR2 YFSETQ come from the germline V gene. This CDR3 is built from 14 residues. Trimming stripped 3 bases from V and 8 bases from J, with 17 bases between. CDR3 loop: CASSSQRGNLGYTF. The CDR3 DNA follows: TGCGCCAGCAGCTCCCAGAGAGGGAATTTAGGCTACACCTTC.

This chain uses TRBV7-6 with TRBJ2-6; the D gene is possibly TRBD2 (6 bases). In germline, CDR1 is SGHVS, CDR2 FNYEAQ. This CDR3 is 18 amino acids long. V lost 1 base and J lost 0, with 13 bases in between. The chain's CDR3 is CASSLEGLGGSGANVLTF. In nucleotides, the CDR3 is TGTGCCAGCAGCTTAGAGGGATTGGGGGGCTCTGGGGCCAACGTCCTGACTTTC. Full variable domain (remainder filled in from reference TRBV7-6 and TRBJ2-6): GAGVSQSPRYKVTKRGQDVALRCDPISGHVSLYWYRQALGQGPEFLTYFNYEAQQDKSGLPNDRFSAERPEGSISTLTIQRTEQRDSAMYRCASSLEGLGGSGANVLTFGAGSRLTVL.

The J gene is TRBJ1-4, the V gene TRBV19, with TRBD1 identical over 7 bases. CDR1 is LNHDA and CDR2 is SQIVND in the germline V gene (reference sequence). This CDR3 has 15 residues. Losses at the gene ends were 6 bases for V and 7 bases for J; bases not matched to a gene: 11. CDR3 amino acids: CASRGGKGKREKLFF. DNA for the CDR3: TGTGCCAGTAGAGGGGGCAAGGGGAAGCGTGAAAAACTGTTTTTT.

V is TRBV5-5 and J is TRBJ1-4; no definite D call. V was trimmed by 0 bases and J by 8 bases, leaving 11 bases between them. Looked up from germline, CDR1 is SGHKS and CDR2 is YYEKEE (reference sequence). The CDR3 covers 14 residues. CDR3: CASSLGSGKEKLFF. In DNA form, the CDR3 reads TGTGCCAGCAGCTTGGGGTCCGGGAAGGAAAAACTGTTTTTT.

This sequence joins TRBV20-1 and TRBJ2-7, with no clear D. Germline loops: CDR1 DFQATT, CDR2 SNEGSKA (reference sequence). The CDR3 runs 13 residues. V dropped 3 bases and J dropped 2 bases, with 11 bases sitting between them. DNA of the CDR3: TGCAGTGCTAGTATAGCCGTTACCTACGAGCAGTACTTC. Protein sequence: CSASIAVTYEQYF.

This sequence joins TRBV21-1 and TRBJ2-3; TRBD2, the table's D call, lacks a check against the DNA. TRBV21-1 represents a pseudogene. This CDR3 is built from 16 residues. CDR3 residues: CASSKEDASAPDTQYF. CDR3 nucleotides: TGTGCCAGCAGCAAAGAAGACGCTAGCGCCCCAGATACGCAGTATTTT.

The chain's CDR3 is CATKTGGYNSPLHF. The CDR3 DNA reads as TGTGCCACTAAGACAGGGGGATATAATTCACCCCTCCACTTT. The rearrangement uses TRBV28 and TRBJ1-6; TRBD1 agrees at 9 bases. Trimming removed 10 bases from V and 4 bases from J; junction bases left unmatched: 5. The CDR3 is made up of 14 amino acids. Germline CDR1 and CDR2: MDHEN and SYDVKM.

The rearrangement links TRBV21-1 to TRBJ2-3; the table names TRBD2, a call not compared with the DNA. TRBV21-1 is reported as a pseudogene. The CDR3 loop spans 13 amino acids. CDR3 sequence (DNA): TGTGCCAGCAGCGCGAGCGACTATCTCGGGCAGTATTTT. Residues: CASSASDYLGQYF.

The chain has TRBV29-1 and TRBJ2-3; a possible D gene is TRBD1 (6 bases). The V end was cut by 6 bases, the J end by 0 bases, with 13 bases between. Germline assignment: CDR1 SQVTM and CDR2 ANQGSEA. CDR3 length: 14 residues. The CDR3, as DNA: TGCAGCGTCTACGGACAGTTTAGCACAGATACGCAGTATTTT. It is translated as CSVYGQFSTDTQYF.